Below, 6 T cell receptor beta chains from the same sample are listed, as sequenced in a study of a mutant IDH1 vaccine in newly diagnosed glioma. These TCRs' antigens remain unknown. Time point indicated: week 23, last vaccination. A single vaccine dose contained 300 ug of mutant IDH1 20-mer peptide, and topical imiquimod was used with it. Produced via immunoSEQ multiplex PCR; TCRdb's table is partial and in-frame only. The profile shows 20,000 to 25,000 clones, approximately 82% of them singletons. The specimen comprised PBMCs, sampled from a glioma patient whose treatment included an IDH1 peptide vaccine. The receptors shown here come from a man aged 30 to 45 with glioma.

J is TRBJ1-6 and V is TRBV6-5, with a tentative D call TRBD1 (5 bases). Germline V gives CDR1 MNHEY, CDR2 SVGAGI. Trimming took off 4 bases at V and 7 bases at J, with 8 bases between the two ends. The CDR3 extends over 13 amino acids. As DNA, the CDR3 is TGTGCCAGCAGTTGGGACGGGAATTCACCCCTCCACTTT. Amino acids: CASSWDGNSPLHF.

CDR3 sequence (DNA): TGCGCCAGCAGCAACGCTGAAACAGAGACCCAGTACTTC. This codes for CASSNAETETQYF. V and J are TRBV5-1 and TRBJ2-5; no reliable D call. Trimming removed 4 bases from V and 4 bases from J, with 11 bases in between. The CDR3 spans 13 residues. Germline lookup yields CDR1 SGHRS and CDR2 YFSETQ.

The rearrangement joins TRBV29-1 to TRBJ2-3; 7 bases are a match to TRBD2. V shed 5 bases, J shed 0 bases, and the junction held 11 bases outside the gene matches. The CDR3 is 16 residues long. In germline, CDR1 is SQVTM, CDR2 ANQGSEA. CDR3 DNA sequence: TGCAGCGTTAGGTCCGCGGCGGGAGTTAGCACAGATACGCAGTATTTT. Translated, it gives CSVRSAAGVSTDTQYF.

The genes are TRBV7-8 and TRBJ2-1; possibly TRBD1 for D (6 bases). CDR1 is SGHVS and CDR2 is FQNEAQ in the germline V gene. CDR3 length: 15 residues. Trimming removed 5 bases at V and 6 bases at J, with 17 bases between. In DNA form, the CDR3 reads TGTGCCAGCAGCCTTAGACGCCTAGGGGGCAATGAGCAGTTCTTC. Its protein product is CASSLRRLGGNEQFF.

This clone has only one observation. The chain recombines TRBV10-3 with TRBJ2-3, with D possibly being TRBD2 (5 bases). The ends were cut back, 4 bases at V and 0 bases at J, with 14 bases in the middle. The germline CDR1 and CDR2 sequences are ENHRY and SYGVKD. The CDR3 extends over 16 amino acids. The CDR3 region has the DNA TGTGCCATCAGTGGGCCCACCGGGGTTAGCACAGATACGCAGTATTTT. Its translation is CAISGPTGVSTDTQYF.

The chain has TRBV18 and TRBJ1-2; D is unresolved. Trimming took 6 bases from V and 1 from J, leaving 9 bases between them. The CDR3 sequence is 13 residues long. The V gene's germline CDR1 is KGHSH and CDR2 LQKENI. The CDR3 coding sequence is TGTGCCAGCTCGACACAGAGTAACTATGGCTACACCTTC. Its protein is CASSTQSNYGYTF. Full variable domain (rest looked up from reference TRBV18 and TRBJ1-2): NAGVMQNPRHLVRRRGQEARLRCSPMKGHSHVYWYRQLPEEGLKFMVYLQKENIIDESGMPKERFSAEFPKEGPSILRIQQVVRGDSAAYFCASSTQSNYGYTFGSGTRLTVV.